The rows below give T cell receptor beta chains drawn from one sample of a study of cytomegalovirus exposure and HLA in healthy donors. The method was immunoSEQ multiplex PCR; TCRdb's version includes in-frame clones alone and lacks a portion of them. The data contain about 170,000 clones, about four fifths of them singletons. Sequencing was performed on PBMCs. These receptors all come from a girl under 18 in good health and CMV-seropositive. Both conserved end residues are part of each CDR3. Each record gives: CDR3 length, clone size, V gene, J gene, D gene, CDR3 protein, CDR3 DNA. D genes are given only for firm matches. Some rows have no size entry. The others give once, few or many, or a class for an expanded clone.

len: 16
abundance: -
v_gene: TRBV13
j_gene: TRBJ1-2
d_gene: -
CDR3aa: CASSLFPGLSSYGYTF
CDR3nt: TGTGCCAGCAGCTTATTTCCAGGCCTTTCTTCCTATGGCTACACCTTC

len: 15
abundance: -
v_gene: TRBV6-5
j_gene: TRBJ1-1
d_gene: -
CDR3aa: CASSYGREGGAEAFF
CDR3nt: TGTGCCAGCAGCTACGGCAGGGAAGGGGGTGCTGAAGCTTTCTTT

len: 13
abundance: -
v_gene: TRBV28
j_gene: TRBJ1-5
d_gene: -
CDR3aa: CASSWEINQPQHF
CDR3nt: TGTGCCAGCAGTTGGGAGATAAATCAGCCCCAGCATTTT

len: 15
abundance: -
v_gene: TRBV28
j_gene: TRBJ2-2
d_gene: -
CDR3aa: CASSSTPTYTGELFF
CDR3nt: TGTGCCAGCAGTTCCACCCCGACATACACCGGGGAGCTGTTTTTT

len: 12
abundance: few
v_gene: TRBV29-1
j_gene: TRBJ1-1
d_gene: -
CDR3aa: CSVVRGNTEAFF
CDR3nt: TGCAGCGTTGTGCGGGGGAACACTGAAGCTTTCTTT

len: 16
abundance: -
v_gene: TRBV28
j_gene: TRBJ2-1
d_gene: TRBD2
CDR3aa: CASSLRLAGGFNEQFF
CDR3nt: TGTGCCAGCAGTTTACGACTAGCGGGAGGGTTCAATGAGCAGTTCTTC

len: 14
abundance: -
v_gene: TRBV19
j_gene: TRBJ1-4
d_gene: TRBD1
CDR3aa: CASSIGTGKEKLFF
CDR3nt: TGTGCCAGTAGTATTGGGACAGGGAAGGAAAAACTGTTTTTT

len: 17
abundance: -
v_gene: TRBV10-3
j_gene: TRBJ2-3
d_gene: TRBD2
CDR3aa: CAIRNLGLADSTDTQYF
CDR3nt: TGTGCCATCAGAAACTTGGGACTAGCAGATAGCACAGATACGCAGTATTTT

len: 16
abundance: -
v_gene: TRBV6-6
j_gene: TRBJ2-3
d_gene: TRBD1
CDR3aa: CASSYAGQGGGWAQYF
CDR3nt: TGTGCCAGCAGTTACGCGGGACAGGGCGGCGGGTGGGCGCAGTATTTT

len: 15
abundance: -
v_gene: TRBV2
j_gene: TRBJ2-7
d_gene: TRBD2
CDR3aa: CASSGETSGSYEQYF
CDR3nt: TGTGCCAGCAGTGGGGAGACTAGCGGGAGCTACGAGCAGTACTTC

len: 17
abundance: -
v_gene: TRBV15
j_gene: TRBJ1-1
d_gene: -
CDR3aa: CATSRDFARTTNTEAFF
CDR3nt: TGTGCCACCAGCAGAGATTTCGCGAGGACAACGAACACTGAAGCTTTCTTT

len: 15
abundance: -
v_gene: TRBV11-2
j_gene: TRBJ2-7
d_gene: TRBD2
CDR3aa: CASSLWAGVLGEQYF
CDR3nt: TGTGCCAGCAGCTTGTGGGCGGGAGTCTTGGGTGAGCAGTACTTC

len: 23
abundance: -
v_gene: TRBV27
j_gene: TRBJ2-4
d_gene: TRBD2
CDR3aa: CASRRRQGAERTSGVLAKNIQYF
CDR3nt: TGTGCCAGCAGGCGAAGACAGGGGGCGGAAAGGACTAGCGGGGTTCTAGCCAAAAACATTCAGTACTTC

len: 14
abundance: -
v_gene: TRBV29-1
j_gene: TRBJ2-1
d_gene: TRBD1
CDR3aa: CSVEAGNRGNEQFF
CDR3nt: TGCAGCGTTGAAGCCGGCAACAGGGGGAATGAGCAGTTCTTC

len: 14
abundance: -
v_gene: TRBV28
j_gene: TRBJ1-1
d_gene: -
CDR3aa: CASSFWGLNTEAFF
CDR3nt: TGTGCCAGCAGTTTTTGGGGGCTGAACACTGAAGCTTTCTTT

len: 13
abundance: once
v_gene: TRBV11-2
j_gene: TRBJ1-2
d_gene: -
CDR3aa: CASSFGSPYGYTF
CDR3nt: TGTGCCAGCAGCTTTGGTAGCCCATATGGCTACACCTTC

len: 14
abundance: -
v_gene: TRBV19
j_gene: TRBJ1-2
d_gene: -
CDR3aa: CASRTTSGGYGYTF
CDR3nt: TGTGCCAGTAGGACGACGTCGGGGGGCTATGGCTACACCTTC

len: 13
abundance: -
v_gene: TRBV29-1
j_gene: TRBJ2-2
d_gene: TRBD2
CDR3aa: CSVAGLVIGELFF
CDR3nt: TGCAGCGTCGCGGGACTAGTTATCGGGGAGCTGTTTTTT

len: 15
abundance: -
v_gene: TRBV2
j_gene: TRBJ2-7
d_gene: TRBD2
CDR3aa: CASSETAGTTYEQYF
CDR3nt: TGTGCCAGCAGTGAAACAGCGGGGACCACCTACGAGCAGTACTTC

len: 12
abundance: -
v_gene: TRBV11-2
j_gene: TRBJ2-7
d_gene: -
CDR3aa: CASSRVDYEQYF
CDR3nt: TGTGCCAGCAGCCGGGTGGACTACGAGCAGTACTTC

len: 15
abundance: -
v_gene: TRBV25-1
j_gene: TRBJ2-3
d_gene: TRBD1
CDR3aa: CASSPSGTGSDTQYF
CDR3nt: TGTGCCAGCAGTCCTTCGGGGACAGGGTCCGATACGCAGTATTTT

len: 15
abundance: -
v_gene: TRBV5-6
j_gene: TRBJ2-7
d_gene: TRBD1
CDR3aa: CASSSLRTGGYEQYF
CDR3nt: TGTGCCAGCAGCTCTCTACGTACAGGGGGATACGAGCAGTACTTC

len: 14
abundance: -
v_gene: TRBV2
j_gene: TRBJ1-2
d_gene: -
CDR3aa: CASSDPVRRYGYTF
CDR3nt: TGTGCCAGCAGTGATCCGGTGAGGCGCTATGGCTACACCTTC